This T cell receptor beta chain emerged from a study of blood T cell repertoires in COVID-19. Turning to the study itself: T cells, B-cell-depleted T cells, or PBMCs supplied cDNA or gDNA.

The table came from immunoSEQ multiplex PCR; TCRdb's copy has only in-frame clones and leaves some out. Of approximately 300,000 clones listed, roughly 90% are singletons. Each participant's cohort was designated according to participant-reported clinical history. This clone was recorded only once. This receptor was taken from a woman in her thirties who had been exposed to COVID-19. Material for sequencing was PBMCs or T cells enriched from blood (not recorded which).

CDR3 amino acids: CASKRRQGNMGEKLFF. CDR3 coding DNA: TGTGCCAGCAAAAGGCGACAGGGAAATATGGGTGAAAAACTGTTTTTT. This sequence joins TRBV2 and TRBJ1-4, with 7 bases lining up with TRBD1. The V gene's germline CDR1 is SNHLY and CDR2 FYNNEI. CDR3 length: 16 amino acids. With 7 bases clipped from V and 7 bases from J, the junction kept 15 bases outside the gene matches.